The 19 T cell receptor beta chains given below trace back to one sample, sequenced in a study of patients and donors after allogeneic stem cell transplantation. MiXCR was run by TCRdb on the RT-PCR reads, yielding one entry per CDR3 protein. The sample comprises more than 850,000 distinct CDR3 sequences, 18% of which are singletons, and 5% to 7.5% rests with the top ten. The specimen sequenced was blood, either unsorted or a sorted T cell fraction (not recorded which). These receptors were obtained from a human donor who was either an allogeneic HSCT recipient or a stem cell or donor lymphocyte infusion donor (not recorded which). It is not recorded whose cells these are; they may come from a transplant donor.

J is TRBJ2-7 and V is TRBV30, with D perhaps TRBD1 (5 bases). Trimming left V 0 bases short and J 5 bases short, with 11 bases between. The CDR3 runs to 13 residues. CDR1 and CDR2 (germline): GTSNPN, SVGIG (reference sequence). CDR3 bases: TGTGCCTGGAGTGTAACCAGGGTCCACGAGCAGTACTTC. This sequence encodes CAWSVTRVHEQYF. The full variable domain, its missing parts supplied by reference TRBV30 and TRBJ2-7, is SQTIHQWPATLVQPVGSPLSLECTVEGTSNPNLYWYRQAAGRGLQLLFYSVGIGQISSEVPQNLSASRPQDRQFILSSKKLLLSDSGFYLCAWSVTRVHEQYFGPGTRLTVT.

V gene TRBV20-1 combines with J gene TRBJ1-4; D remains unclear. From germline, CDR1 is DFQATT and CDR2 SNEGSKA (reference sequence). V was clipped by 6 bases and J by 2 bases, with 10 bases between them. The CDR3 sequence is 13 residues long. The CDR3 DNA sequence: TGCAGTGCCCTGACCCTCACTAATGAAAAACTGTTTTTT. It is translated as CSALTLTNEKLFF.

The chain couples TRBV7-2 to TRBJ2-7, with a weak D call TRBD2 (5 bases). Germline V CDR1 and CDR2: SGHTA, FQGNSA. V lost 1 base and J 0 bases, leaving 13 bases between the germline ends. This CDR3 is built from 16 residues. CDR3 amino acids: CASSLGVRGSSYEQYF. In DNA, the CDR3 is TGTGCCAGCAGCTTAGGGGTTCGGGGAAGCTCCTACGAGCAGTACTTC.

This clonotype was counted a few times. The chain uses TRBV12-3 or TRBV12-4 and TRBJ1-2, with D unresolved. The CDR3 length is 13 residues. V was pared by 6 bases and J by 1 base, with 9 bases between. In nucleotides, the CDR3 is TGTGCCAGCAGGGGTCCGTTTAACTATGGCTACACCTTC. This codes for CASRGPFNYGYTF.

This clonotype turned up a few times. This rearrangement joins TRBV6-2 or TRBV6-3 to TRBJ2-1; D unclear. V was clipped by 3 bases and J by 3 bases, with 9 bases between them. Per the germline V gene, CDR1 is MNHEY and CDR2 is SVGEGT. The CDR3 has 14 amino acids. This CDR3 reads CASSYRLDYNEQFF. In DNA form, the CDR3 reads TGTGCCAGCAGTTATCGGCTAGACTACAATGAGCAGTTCTTC.

This chain uses TRBV20-1 with TRBJ1-2; 9 bases map to TRBD1. Unmatched junction bases numbered 12, after V lost 4 bases and J lost 6 bases. CDR1 DFQATT and CDR2 SNEGSKA come from the germline V gene (reference sequence). The CDR3 loop spans 15 amino acids. The DNA of the CDR3 is TGCAGTGCTACCTTGGAGGACAGGGGACGGAATGGCTACACCTTC. Its protein product is CSATLEDRGRNGYTF.

The rearrangement joins TRBV2 to TRBJ1-2, with D possibly matching TRBD1 (6 bases). The germline gives CDR1 SNHLY, CDR2 FYNNEI. The length of the CDR3 is 13 residues. Trimming pared 6 bases from V and 7 bases from J, leaving 15 bases between. The CDR3 DNA reads as TGTGCCAGCAGGGGCGGACAGTTCCGTGGCTACACCTTC. As protein: CASRGGQFRGYTF.

This clonotype was seen only a few times. The rearrangement joins TRBV27 to TRBJ2-3; D is unclear. Per the germline V gene, CDR1 is MNHEY and CDR2 is SMNVEV (reference sequence). The CDR3 has 12 residues. V dropped 6 bases and J dropped 2 bases, with 6 bases sitting between them. CDR3 sequence reads: CASRPNTDTQYF. The CDR3 bases are TGTGCCAGCAGGCCTAACACAGATACGCAGTATTTT.

Only a few counts were recorded for this clonotype. CDR3 bases: TGTGCCAGCAGTTGGGACAGGGGGCCCTCCTACGAGCAGTACTTC. Amino acid sequence: CASSWDRGPSYEQYF. The chain links TRBV28 to TRBJ2-7; 12 nucleotides match TRBD1. The CDR3 runs to 15 residues. Germline V gives CDR1 MDHEN, CDR2 SYDVKM. After removal of 4 bases from V and 0 bases from J, the junction contained 1 base not matched to a gene. The entire variable domain, with the rest obtained from reference TRBV28 and TRBJ2-7, is as follows: DVKVTQSSRYLVKRTGEKVFLECVQDMDHENMFWYRQDPGLGLRLIYFSYDVKMKEKGDIPEGYSVSREKKERFSLILESASTNQTSMYLCASSWDRGPSYEQYFGPGTRLTVT.

This clonotype was recorded a few times. The V and J genes are TRBV11-2 and TRBJ2-7, with D perhaps given as TRBD1 or TRBD2 (6 bases each). Germline CDR1 SGHAT, CDR2 FQNNGV. This CDR3 is built from 13 residues. V was pared by 5 bases and J by 6 bases, with 14 bases between. The CDR3, as DNA: TGTGCCAGCAGCCCAGAGGGGGGACGCGAGCAGTACTTC. Translated: CASSPEGGREQYF.

This clonotype was recorded a few times. The rearrangement joins TRBV7-2 to TRBJ1-2; 7 nucleotides agree with TRBD1. CDR1 is SGHTA and CDR2 is FQGNSA in the germline V gene. With V trimmed by 5 bases and J by 6 bases, 18 bases remained unmatched. The CDR3 length is 17 residues. CDR3 sequence: CASSTRGAGQVMDGYTF. For the CDR3, the DNA is TGTGCCAGCAGCACTAGAGGGGCCGGACAGGTGATGGATGGCTACACCTTC.

This chain joins TRBV20-1 and TRBJ1-5; unclear D gene. The CDR3 sequence is 15 residues long. V was pared by 3 bases and J by 0 bases, with 12 bases between. Germline V lookup: CDR1 DFQATT, CDR2 SNEGSKA (reference sequence). This CDR3 is CSASDYVDSNQPQHF. The DNA for the CDR3 is TGCAGTGCTAGCGATTACGTGGATAGCAATCAGCCCCAGCATTTT.

The chain employs TRBV19 and TRBJ2-1, with 12 bases that match TRBD2. Trimming took 4 bases from V and 8 from J; bases not matched to a gene: 6. Germline values: CDR1 LNHDA, CDR2 SQIVND (reference sequence). The CDR3 contains 15 residues. CDR3: CASSTSSGGADEQFF. DNA of the CDR3: TGTGCCAGTAGTACGTCTAGCGGGGGGGCAGATGAGCAGTTCTTC.

Here the CDR3 reads CSAREAFRGNTEAFF. In DNA, the CDR3 is TGCAGTGCTAGAGAGGCGTTCCGGGGAAACACTGAAGCTTTCTTT. The genes are TRBV20-1 and TRBJ1-1, with D uncertain. The germline gives CDR1 DFQATT, CDR2 SNEGSKA (reference sequence). V shed 0 bases and J shed 2 bases, with 13 bases lying between them. The CDR3 consists of 15 residues.

The rearrangement joins TRBV18 to TRBJ1-6, with TRBD1 as a possible D gene (6 bases). V gave up 3 bases and J gave up 3 bases, with 12 bases separating them. Germline V gene lookup returns CDR1 KGHSH and CDR2 LQKENI. CDR3 length: 16 amino acids. In DNA form, the CDR3 reads TGTGCCAGCTCACCTCCACAGGGTCGCTATAATTCACCCCTCCACTTT. Translation: CASSPPQGRYNSPLHF.

The rearrangement joins TRBV27 to TRBJ2-7; D not certain. CDR3 length equals 16 residues. Germline loops: CDR1 MNHEY, CDR2 SMNVEV (reference sequence). With 1 base removed from V and 0 bases from J, the gap between germline ends came to 13 bases. CDR3 protein: CASSLFTGPGSYEQYF. For the CDR3, the DNA is TGTGCCAGCAGTTTATTTACCGGGCCCGGCTCCTACGAGCAGTACTTC.

This clonotype was detected many times. The chain joins TRBV10-3 to TRBJ2-3; 7 nucleotides align to TRBD1. The CDR3 is 16 residues long. The germline V gene has CDR1 ENHRY and CDR2 SYGVKD. Germline trimming cut 6 bases from V and 0 bases from J; bases unmatched to any gene: 9. The chain's CDR3 is CAIRYGTATSTDTQYF. CDR3 nucleotides: TGTGCCATCAGATACGGGACAGCTACTAGCACAGATACGCAGTATTTT.

J is TRBJ1-1 and V is TRBV6-5, with a weak D call TRBD1 (5 bases). V shed 2 bases and J shed 3 bases, with 10 bases lying between them. Germline V gives CDR1 MNHEY, CDR2 SVGAGI. This CDR3 contains 14 residues. This chain's CDR3 is CASSYGGYDTEAFF. DNA for the CDR3: TGTGCCAGCAGTTACGGGGGGTATGACACTGAAGCTTTCTTT.

V and J are TRBV7-9 and TRBJ2-1; 7 positions match TRBD2. Germline values: CDR1 SEHNR, CDR2 FQNEAQ (reference sequence). The CDR3 runs to 16 residues. J lost 4 bases, V lost 6 bases, and 12 bases had no gene match. Written as DNA, the CDR3 is TGTGCCAGCAGTCGTTCCGGGAGGTCCTCATACAATGAGCAGTTCTTC. Protein sequence: CASSRSGRSSYNEQFF. Filled out from reference TRBV7-9 and TRBJ2-1, the complete variable domain reads DTGVSQNPRHKITKRGQNVTFRCDPISEHNRLYWYRQTLGQGPEFLTYFQNEAQLEKSRLLSDRFSAERPKGSFSTLEIQRTEQGDSAMYLCASSRSGRSSYNEQFFGPGTRLTVL.